A single T cell receptor beta chain is shown here with its context. Libraries were prepared by immunoSEQ multiplex PCR; TCRdb keeps only in-frame clonotypes and omits some of them. There are 100,000 to 150,000 clones in the sample; about 88% occur only once, and approximately 6% lies in the top ten. The record originates from a study of radiation and T cells in renal cell carcinoma. Time point noted: blood 2 weeks post-SBRT. Indicated treatment: 15 Gy SBRT to primary tumor, nephrectomy 4 weeks later. This CDR3 region has 15 residues. The ends were cut back, 7 bases at V and 8 bases at J, with 22 bases in the middle. Looked up from germline, CDR1 is ENHRY and CDR2 is SYGVKD.

This sequence joins TRBV10-3 and TRBJ2-3; D is perhaps TRBD1 or TRBD2 (6 bases each). The TCR was taken from a woman aged 70-85 years with renal cell carcinoma. Specimen: blood, collected from a patient whose treatment included radiotherapy and nephrectomy. The CDR3 loop reads CAIKANRDPGGTQYF. The DNA for the CDR3 is TGTGCCATCAAGGCAAACAGGGACCCCGGGGGTACGCAGTATTTT.